These T cell receptor beta chains were read from a single sample in a study of Ad26.COV2.S vaccination and SARS-CoV-2 variants. Using immunoSEQ multiplex PCR, the repertoire was profiled, and TCRdb retains in-frame clones only, with some absent. The data contain roughly 500,000 clones, 75% to 90% of them singletons. The material sequenced was peripheral blood, taken in a trial of Ad26.COV2.S vaccine versus placebo. The receptors shown here come from a person between 18 and 65 years old who received the Ad26.COV2.S COVID-19 vaccine or a placebo. Each CDR3 is given with its conserved first and last residue. D genes are given only for firm matches. The listing skips clone size in some rows; elsewhere it reads once, few, many or a size class.

TRBV4-1	TRBJ1-5	.	.	TGCGCCAGCAGCCAAGGACAGACTGCTCGGCCCCAGCATTTT	CASSQGQTARPQHF
TRBV11-3	TRBJ2-1	.	.	TGTGCCAGCAGCTTGGCGAGCGGTCCTTACAATGAGCAGTTCTTC	CASSLASGPYNEQFF
TRBV7-2	TRBJ1-6	.	TRBD1	TGTGCCAGCAGCTTACAACAGGGGACGCGCGGATCACCCCTCCACTTT	CASSLQQGTRGSPLHF
TRBV7-2	TRBJ2-1	.	TRBD1	TGTGCCAGCAGCCCGTACAGGGGAGTAGACAATGAGCAGTTCTTC	CASSPYRGVDNEQFF
TRBV4-2	TRBJ1-5	.	TRBD1	TGTGCCAGCAGCCAAGATCCTGGGACAGGGCCATATAGCAATCAGCCCCAGCATTTT	CASSQDPGTGPYSNQPQHF
TRBV2	TRBJ2-3	.	.	TGTGCCAGCAGTGGGGGCTTCACAGATACGCAGTATTTT	CASSGGFTDTQYF
TRBV27	TRBJ2-1	.	TRBD2	TGTGCCAGCAGTTTCCACGGGACTAGCGGGGGAGGCTCCTACAATGAGCAGTTCTTC	CASSFHGTSGGGSYNEQFF
TRBV24-1	TRBJ2-1	.	.	TGTGCCACCAAGGGCGGGAACAATGAGCAGTTCTTC	CATKGGNNEQFF
TRBV19	TRBJ2-5	.	.	TGTGCCAGTAGTATCCAGTACCAAGAGACCCAGTACTTC	CASSIQYQETQYF
TRBV7-9	TRBJ1-4	.	.	TGTGCCAGCAGCCCGGGACGGAGTAATGAAAAACTGTTTTTT	CASSPGRSNEKLFF
TRBV5-1	TRBJ2-3	once	TRBD1	TGCGCCAGCAGCTTGAGAGAGGGGGCCGTCACAGATACGCAGTATTTT	CASSLREGAVTDTQYF
TRBV5-1	TRBJ1-1	.	.	TGCGCCAGCAGCTTGGACGGGTGGGCGAACACTGAAGCTTTCTTT	CASSLDGWANTEAFF
TRBV28	TRBJ1-3	.	.	TGTGCCAGCAGCCTTTGGCGGGCGGGAGGAAACACCATATATTTT	CASSLWRAGGNTIYF
TRBV11-3	TRBJ2-6	.	.	TGTGCCAGCAGCAAAGGACAGCCCTCTGGGGCCAACGTCCTGACTTTC	CASSKGQPSGANVLTF
TRBV5-1	TRBJ1-2	.	.	TGCGCCAGCGGCCTAGGGTTCTATGGCTACACCTTC	CASGLGFYGYTF
TRBV12-1	TRBJ1-4	.	.	TGTGCCAGCAGCCGGGACGGTGAAAAACTGTTTTTT	CASSRDGEKLFF
TRBV5-5	TRBJ1-4	once	.	TGTGCCAGCAGCAAGACTGCCCCTAAAGCTGAAAAACTGTTTTTT	CASSKTAPKAEKLFF
TRBV5-1	TRBJ2-5	.	.	TGCGCCTCCCAGGGAGGAGAGACCCAGTACTTC	CASQGGETQYF
TRBV18	TRBJ1-1	few	.	TGTGCCAGCTCACCACCTGTCAGGGGATTAAAGGGCACTGAAGCTTTCTTT	CASSPPVRGLKGTEAFF
TRBV19	TRBJ1-5	.	TRBD1	TGTGCCAGTAGTATCCGATCGGGACAGGGATCAGATCAGCCCCAGCATTTT	CASSIRSGQGSDQPQHF
TRBV4-2	TRBJ1-5	.	.	TGTGCCAGCAGCCAACGGGGGACTGCGCAGGGGAGCAATCAGCCCCAGCATTTT	CASSQRGTAQGSNQPQHF
TRBV4-1	TRBJ1-1	.	.	TGCGCCAGCAGCCCCTACGGCAGGGTTACTGAAGCTTTCTTT	CASSPYGRVTEAFF
TRBV2	TRBJ2-5	.	TRBD1	TGTGCCAGCAGTGAGGAGGGACAGGGGTTTGAGACCCAGTACTTC	CASSEEGQGFETQYF
TRBV28	TRBJ1-2	.	.	TGTGCCAGCAGTTTCCGCAGTGGCTACACCTTC	CASSFRSGYTF
TRBV27	TRBJ2-3	.	TRBD2	TGTGCCAGCAGTTGGGGGGGAGCAGATACGCAGTATTTT	CASSWGGADTQYF
TRBV7-9	TRBJ1-3	.	TRBD1	TGTGCCAGCAGCTCACCGCTAGGACAGGGCTCTGGAAACACCATATATTTT	CASSSPLGQGSGNTIYF
TRBV27	TRBJ2-1	.	.	TGTGCCAGCAGTACGATAGGGGACCTGGGTGAGCAGTTCTTC	CASSTIGDLGEQFF
TRBV19	TRBJ2-3	.	.	TGTGCCAGTAGTATAGTGGGCGGGATGGAGGCAGATACGCAGTATTTT	CASSIVGGMEADTQYF
TRBV27	TRBJ2-2	.	TRBD1	TGTGCCAGCAGCTATAGGGACAGGGCTTACACCGGGGAGCTGTTTTTT	CASSYRDRAYTGELFF
TRBV5-1	TRBJ2-3	.	TRBD1	TGCGCCAGCAGCTACCGGACAGGGGTCACAGATACGCAGTATTTT	CASSYRTGVTDTQYF
TRBV9	TRBJ2-1	once	.	TGTGCCAGCAGCGTAGTAACTAGTTCCAATGAGCAGTTCTTC	CASSVVTSSNEQFF
TRBV30	TRBJ2-3	.	TRBD2	TGTGCCTTTTTAGCGGGGGTGGCAGATACGCAGTATTTT	CAFLAGVADTQYF
TRBV10-1	TRBJ1-3	.	.	TGCGCCAGCAGCCCAGTAGGGGTTGACACCATATATTTT	CASSPVGVDTIYF
TRBV30	TRBJ1-1	.	.	TGTGCCTGGAGTCCCGAACGGATTGAAGCTTTCTTT	CAWSPERIEAFF
TRBV9	TRBJ2-7	few	TRBD2	TGTGCCAGCAGCGTAGTAGGAGGTGGGGGGGACGAGCAGTACTTC	CASSVVGGGGDEQYF
TRBV4-3	TRBJ2-1	.	.	TGCGCCAGCAGCCAAGCGGGGGCTTCCAATGAGCAGTTCTTC	CASSQAGASNEQFF
TRBV7-9	TRBJ2-2	.	.	TGTGCCAGCAGCCTACCGTACACAGGATCCACCGGGGAGCTGTTTTTT	CASSLPYTGSTGELFF
TRBV7-9	TRBJ2-7	.	.	TGTGCCAGCAGCTTAGGAGCAGGGCGAAACGAGCAGTACTTC	CASSLGAGRNEQYF
TRBV3-1/TRBV3-2	TRBJ1-2	.	.	TGTGCCAGCAGCCCAAGCGGGGGCTATGGCTACACCTTC	CASSPSGGYGYTF